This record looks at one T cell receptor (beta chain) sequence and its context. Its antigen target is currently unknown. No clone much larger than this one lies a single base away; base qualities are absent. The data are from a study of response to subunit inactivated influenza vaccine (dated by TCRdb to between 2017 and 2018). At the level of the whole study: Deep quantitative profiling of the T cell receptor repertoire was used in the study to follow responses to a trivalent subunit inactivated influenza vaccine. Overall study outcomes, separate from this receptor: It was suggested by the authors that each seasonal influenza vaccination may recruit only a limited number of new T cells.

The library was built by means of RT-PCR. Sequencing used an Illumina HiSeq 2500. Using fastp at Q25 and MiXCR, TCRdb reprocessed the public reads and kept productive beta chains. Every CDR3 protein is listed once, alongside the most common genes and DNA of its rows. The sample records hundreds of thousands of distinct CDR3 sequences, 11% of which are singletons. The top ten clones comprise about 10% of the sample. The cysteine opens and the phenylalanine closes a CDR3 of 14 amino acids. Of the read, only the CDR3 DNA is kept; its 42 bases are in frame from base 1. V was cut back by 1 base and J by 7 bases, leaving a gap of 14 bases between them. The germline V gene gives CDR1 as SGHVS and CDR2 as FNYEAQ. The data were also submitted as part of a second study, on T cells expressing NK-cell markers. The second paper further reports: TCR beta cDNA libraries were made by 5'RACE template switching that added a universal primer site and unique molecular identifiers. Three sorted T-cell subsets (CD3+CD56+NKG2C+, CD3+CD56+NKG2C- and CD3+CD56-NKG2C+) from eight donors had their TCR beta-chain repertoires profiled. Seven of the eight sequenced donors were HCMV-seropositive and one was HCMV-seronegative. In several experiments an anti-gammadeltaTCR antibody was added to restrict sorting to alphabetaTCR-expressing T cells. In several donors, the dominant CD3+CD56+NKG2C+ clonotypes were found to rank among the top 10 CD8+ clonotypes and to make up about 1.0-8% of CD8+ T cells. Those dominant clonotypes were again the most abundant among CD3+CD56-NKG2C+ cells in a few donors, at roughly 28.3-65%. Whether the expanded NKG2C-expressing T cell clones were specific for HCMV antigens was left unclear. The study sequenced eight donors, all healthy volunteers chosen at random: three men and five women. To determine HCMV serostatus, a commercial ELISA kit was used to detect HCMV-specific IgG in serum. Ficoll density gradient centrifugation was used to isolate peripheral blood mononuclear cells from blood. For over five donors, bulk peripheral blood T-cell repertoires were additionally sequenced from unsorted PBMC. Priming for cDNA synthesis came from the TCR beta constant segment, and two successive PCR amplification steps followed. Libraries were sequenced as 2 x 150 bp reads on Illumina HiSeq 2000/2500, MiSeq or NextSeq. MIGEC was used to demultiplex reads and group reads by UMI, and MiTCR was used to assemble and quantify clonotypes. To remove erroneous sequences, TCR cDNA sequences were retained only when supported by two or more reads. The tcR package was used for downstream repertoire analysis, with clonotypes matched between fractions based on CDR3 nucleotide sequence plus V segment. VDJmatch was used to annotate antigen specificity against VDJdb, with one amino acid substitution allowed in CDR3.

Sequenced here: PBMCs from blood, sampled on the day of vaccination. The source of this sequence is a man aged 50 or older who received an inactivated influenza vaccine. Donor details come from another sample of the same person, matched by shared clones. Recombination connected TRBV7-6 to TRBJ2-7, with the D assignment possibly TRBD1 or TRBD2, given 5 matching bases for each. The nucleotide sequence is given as TGTGCCAGCAGCTTAGGGGGTGGTTGGGGGGAGCAGTACTTC. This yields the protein CASSLGGGWGEQYF. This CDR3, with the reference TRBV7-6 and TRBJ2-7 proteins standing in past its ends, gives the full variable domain GAGVSQSPRYKVTKRGQDVALRCDPISGHVSLYWYRQALGQGPEFLTYFNYEAQQDKSGLPNDRFSAERPEGSISTLTIQRTEQRDSAMYRCASSLGGGWGEQYFGPGTRLTVT.